One sample yielded the 32 T cell receptor beta chains listed below, sequenced in a study of identical twins. From the 5' RACE reads, TCRdb called clonotypes with MiXCR, one entry per CDR3 protein. The sample shows some 570,000 distinct CDR3 sequences, 20% to 25% of them seen only once. These sequences were also reported in another study, on yellow fever vaccine responses in identical twins.

Specimen: CD4+ T cells sorted from blood. The receptors here all came from a woman between 18 and 30 years old in good health.

The CDR3 DNA follows: TGTGCCGCCGGGCGCCCGGGGGACGAGCAGTACTTC. It is translated as CAAGRPGDEQYF. The J gene is TRBJ2-7, the V gene TRBV10-3, with D possibly TRBD2 on 6 matching bases. The CDR3 length is 12 residues. V lost 11 bases to trimming and J lost 5 bases, with 16 bases between them. Germline loops: CDR1 ENHRY, CDR2 SYGVKD.

This clonotype was seen a handful of times. The chain couples TRBV10-3 to TRBJ2-7, with 11 bases identical to TRBD1. Unmatched junction bases numbered 4, after V lost 6 bases and J lost 6 bases. Germline CDR1 is ENHRY and CDR2 is SYGVKD. CDR3 length: 13 amino acids. The CDR3 DNA is TGTGCCATCAGACCCGGGACAGGGGGCGAGCAGTACGTC. Its protein product is CAIRPGTGGEQYV.

This chain joins TRBV24-1 and TRBJ2-1; a possible D gene is TRBD2 (6 bases). V lost 6 bases and J lost 4, with 18 bases in between. The germline V gene has CDR1 KGHDR and CDR2 SFDVKD. The CDR3 is made up of 16 amino acids. DNA of the CDR3: TGTGCCACCAGTAAGATGGACGTTGGAGGGTACAATGAGCAGTTCTTC. This gives the protein CATSKMDVGGYNEQFF.

The chain joins TRBV20-1 to TRBJ2-3; D is perhaps TRBD2 (6 bases). CDR3 size: 14 residues. CDR1 DFQATT and CDR2 SNEGSKA come from the germline V gene (reference sequence). The CDR3 loop reads CSAVGDLNTDTQYF. The CDR3 coding sequence is TGCAGCGCAGTAGGGGACTTAAATACAGATACGCAGTATTTT.

V is TRBV12-5 and J is TRBJ2-2; D call uncertain. Between the trimmed V and J ends, which lost 3 bases and 3 bases, there was a span of 5 bases. The germline gives CDR1 LGHNT, CDR2 FRNRAP. CDR3 length: 13 amino acids. CDR3 loop: CASGFEHTGELFF. The CDR3 DNA sequence: TGTGCTAGTGGTTTCGAGCACACCGGGGAGCTGTTTTTT.

V and J are TRBV11-2 and TRBJ2-1; a weak D match, TRBD1 (5 bases). From germline, CDR1 is SGHAT and CDR2 FQNNGV. The CDR3 runs 13 residues. Trimming left V 6 bases short and J 8 bases short, with 14 bases between. Here the CDR3 reads CASRLLRVDEQFF. In nucleotides, the CDR3 is TGTGCCAGCAGATTGCTCAGGGTGGATGAGCAGTTCTTC.

V is TRBV12-3 or TRBV12-4 and J is TRBJ1-5; tentatively, D is TRBD1 (6 bases). The CDR3 runs to 13 residues. V dropped 7 bases and J dropped 3 bases, with 10 bases sitting between them. The CDR3 sequence: CASTRTVNQPQHF. The CDR3 coding sequence is TGTGCCAGCACTAGGACAGTCAATCAGCCCCAGCATTTT.

The V gene is TRBV7-8, the J gene TRBJ2-3, with 12 bases lining up with TRBD1. The germline V gene has CDR1 SGHVS and CDR2 FQNEAQ. The CDR3 covers 16 residues. V lost 7 bases, J lost 2 bases, and 7 bases stayed unmatched. Here the CDR3 DNA reads TGTGCCAGCAAACGGGGGACAGGGGGCGTCACAGATACGCAGTATTTT. Its protein is CASKRGTGGVTDTQYF.

The CDR3 here is CASSQGLARETQYF. In nucleotides, the CDR3 is TGTGCCAGCAGCCAAGGACTAGCGAGAGAGACCCAGTACTTC. The rearrangement uses TRBV4-2 and TRBJ2-5; 8 bases agree with TRBD2. The CDR3 extends over 14 amino acids. The germline V gene encodes CDR1 LGHNA and CDR2 YNFKEQ. The junction had 2 bases not matched to a gene; V was cut back by 1 base and J by 4 bases.

In nucleotides, the CDR3 is TGCAGTGCCCATCTAGCGGGAGTGTCCTACGAGCAGTACTTC. Protein product: CSAHLAGVSYEQYF. The gene calls are TRBV20-1 and TRBJ2-7; TRBD2 matches 10 bases. The CDR3 extends over 14 amino acids. Germline V gene lookup returns CDR1 DFQATT and CDR2 SNEGSKA (reference sequence). V gave up 6 bases and J gave up 1 base; unmatched junction bases: 6.

The gene calls are TRBV10-3 and TRBJ1-4, with 7 nucleotides matching TRBD1. CDR1 ENHRY and CDR2 SYGVKD come from the germline V gene. V lost 2 bases and J lost 7; bases outside the gene matches: 7. The CDR3 is 15 amino acids. CDR3 region: CAISEEQGRREKLFF. Here the CDR3 DNA reads TGTGCCATCAGTGAGGAACAGGGGAGGCGTGAAAAACTGTTTTTT.

CDR3 nucleotides: TGTGCCAGCAGCGCCCAGGATGTCACTGAAGCTTTCTTT. Its translation: CASSAQDVTEAFF. The chain has TRBV7-9 and TRBJ1-1; no firm D call. Germline V gives CDR1 SEHNR, CDR2 FQNEAQ (reference sequence). V lost 5 bases, J lost 4 bases, and 11 bases lay in between. The CDR3 contains 13 residues.

Only a few counts were recorded for this clonotype. V usage is TRBV12-3 or TRBV12-4 and J usage is TRBJ2-2, with 8 bases matching TRBD2. This CDR3 is 16 amino acids long. V dropped 5 bases and J dropped 9; count of bases not matched to a gene: 14. CDR3 protein: CASSLLREGLGRELFF. Here the CDR3 DNA reads TGTGCCAGCAGTCTCCTACGGGAGGGCCTCGGCCGGGAGCTGTTTTTT.

The chain recombines TRBV7-9 with TRBJ1-1; D remains ambiguous. V lost 5 bases and J 7 bases, leaving 11 bases between the germline ends. There are 12 residues in the CDR3. From germline, CDR1 is SEHNR and CDR2 FQNEAQ (reference sequence). The CDR3 protein is CASSKGLGEAFF. In nucleotides, the CDR3 is TGTGCCAGCAGCAAGGGTTTAGGTGAAGCTTTCTTT. Supplemented by reference TRBV7-9 and TRBJ1-1, the full variable domain reads DTGVSQNPRHKITKRGQNVTFRCDPISEHNRLYWYRQTLGQGPEFLTYFQNEAQLEKSRLLSDRFSAERPKGSFSTLEIQRTEQGDSAMYLCASSKGLGEAFFGQGTRLTVV.

This chain joins TRBV18 and TRBJ2-2; a possible D gene is TRBD1 (5 bases). The CDR3 contains 15 residues. The germline V gene has CDR1 KGHSH and CDR2 LQKENI. The germline V and J ends were trimmed by 2 bases and 1 base, with 8 bases remaining between them. Here the CDR3 DNA reads TGTGCCAGCTCACCAGGGGCACAGAACACCGGGGAGCTGTTTTTT. Protein: CASSPGAQNTGELFF.

This clonotype was recorded a few times. This sequence joins TRBV7-9 and TRBJ2-7, with D unclear. This CDR3 is 13 amino acids long. Germline values: CDR1 SEHNR, CDR2 FQNEAQ (reference sequence). Trimming removed 5 bases from V and 2 bases from J, with 10 bases in between. The chain's CDR3 is CASSTQGTYEQYF. CDR3 coding DNA: TGTGCCAGCAGCACCCAAGGGACCTACGAGCAGTACTTC.

The chain uses TRBV5-1 and TRBJ1-1; 7 bases line up with TRBD1. This CDR3 region has 13 residues. Germline lookup yields CDR1 SGHRS and CDR2 YFSETQ. V was clipped by 3 bases and J by 5 bases; unmatched bases: 4. In DNA, the CDR3 is TGCGCCAGCAGCTGGGACAGTAGGACTGAAGCTTTCTTT. Its translation is CASSWDSRTEAFF.

V is TRBV6-1 and J is TRBJ2-4; 9 nucleotides line up with TRBD2. The CDR3 covers 15 residues. V lost 5 bases and J lost 6; bases outside the gene matches: 8. The V gene's germline CDR1 is MNHNS and CDR2 SASEGT. The CDR3 DNA follows: TGTGCCAGCAGTCCCCCTGGGACTAGCAGAAACATTCAGTACTTC. Protein product: CASSPPGTSRNIQYF.

This chain connects TRBV3-1 to TRBJ2-3; 7 nucleotides match TRBD2. Trimming at V came to 5 bases and at J to 1 base, leaving 6 bases not matched to a gene. Per the germline V gene, CDR1 is LGHDT and CDR2 is YNNKEL (reference sequence). This CDR3 comprises 15 residues. This chain's CDR3 is CASSGRGSGTDTQYF. DNA for the CDR3: TGTGCCAGCAGCGGGAGGGGTTCCGGCACAGATACGCAGTATTTT.

This clonotype was counted a few times. This chain connects TRBV6-5 to TRBJ1-1; D is ambiguous. The V and J ends lost 0 bases and 3 bases respectively, with 14 bases between them. The germline V gene encodes CDR1 MNHEY and CDR2 SVGAGI. This CDR3 contains 16 residues. The CDR3 sequence: CASSYSKTGTYTEAFF. CDR3 DNA sequence: TGTGCCAGCAGTTACTCGAAGACGGGCACATACACTGAAGCTTTCTTT.

This clonotype was detected many times. V gene TRBV12-3 or TRBV12-4 combines with J gene TRBJ2-4; weak D call: TRBD1 (5 bases). The ends were cut back, 3 bases at V and 8 bases at J, with 5 bases in the middle. CDR3 length equals 11 residues. The CDR3: CASSFRDIQYF. The DNA for the CDR3 is TGTGCCAGCAGTTTCAGGGACATTCAGTACTTC.

DNA for the CDR3: TGTGCCATCAGTGAGTTCGCTACCTTCGGGGACAATGAGCAGTTCTTC. Translation: CAISEFATFGDNEQFF. This chain links TRBV10-3 with TRBJ2-1; TRBD2 might be the D (5 bases). V lost 1 base to trimming and J lost 5 bases, with 15 bases between them. Germline CDR1 ENHRY, CDR2 SYGVKD. The CDR3 sequence is 16 residues long.

This clonotype was seen a few times. This sequence joins TRBV12-3 or TRBV12-4 and TRBJ1-2, with D hard to call. V was trimmed by 8 bases and J by 4 bases, leaving 11 bases between them. The CDR3 totals 12 residues. CDR3 nucleotides: TGTGCCAGCCAGAGGGTTAGCTATGGCTACACCTTC. It specifies CASQRVSYGYTF.

The chain couples TRBV6-5 to TRBJ1-1; TRBD1 matches at 11 bases. CDR3 size: 16 residues. CDR1 is MNHEY and CDR2 is SVGAGI in the germline V gene. V lost 0 bases to trimming and J lost 7 bases; unmatched junction nucleotides: 7. The CDR3 DNA follows: TGTGCCAGCAGTTACTCCGGGACAGGGGGACTAGGTGAAGCTTTCTTT. The encoded protein is CASSYSGTGGLGEAFF.

This clonotype was observed once. The chain combines TRBV7-9 with TRBJ2-5; 7 bases line up with TRBD1. V lost 5 bases and J lost 5; bases outside the gene matches: 11. The CDR3 is made up of 15 amino acids. The V gene's germline CDR1 is SEHNR and CDR2 FQNEAQ (reference sequence). CDR3 residues: CASSPGGPLRETQYF. As DNA, the CDR3 is TGTGCCAGCAGCCCAGGGGGTCCCCTCCGGGAGACCCAGTACTTC.

This clonotype was seen a few times. V gene TRBV4-1 combines with J gene TRBJ2-7; no clear D. V was pared by 0 bases and J by 2 bases, with 11 bases between. The CDR3 spans 15 residues. Germline V gene lookup returns CDR1 MGHRA and CDR2 YSYEKL. CDR3 loop: CASSQDPTITYEQYF. The CDR3 DNA is TGCGCCAGCAGCCAAGACCCCACTATTACCTACGAGCAGTACTTC.

The V and J genes are TRBV20-1 and TRBJ2-1; 7 bases are shared with TRBD2. CDR3 size: 13 residues. The junction had 6 bases not matched to a gene; V was cut back by 4 bases and J by 6 bases. Per the germline V gene, CDR1 is DFQATT and CDR2 is SNEGSKA (reference sequence). The DNA of the CDR3 is TGCAGTGCTAAGCGGGGATCAATCAATGAGCAGTTCTTC. Its translation: CSAKRGSINEQFF.

The chain joins TRBV12-3 or TRBV12-4 to TRBJ1-3; D gene uncertain. This CDR3 contains 14 residues. V was pared by 6 bases and J by 0 bases, with 9 bases between. CDR3 DNA: TGTGCCAGCAGCCCAGCGAGCTCTGGAAACACCATATATTTT. It is translated as CASSPASSGNTIYF.

This clonotype was seen a single time. V and J are TRBV19 and TRBJ2-7, with 11 bases matching TRBD1. V shed 7 bases and J 4 bases; nucleotides not matched to a gene: 6. Germline V CDR1 and CDR2: LNHDA, SQIVND (reference sequence). The CDR3 has 14 amino acids. CDR3 residues: CASTPDRGLYEQYF. In nucleotides, the CDR3 is TGTGCCAGTACCCCGGACAGGGGGCTGTACGAGCAGTACTTC.

J is TRBJ2-2 and V is TRBV20-1; D remains ambiguous. Trimming left V 6 bases short and J 3 bases short, with 11 bases between. The CDR3 consists of 13 residues. In germline, CDR1 is DFQATT, CDR2 SNEGSKA (reference sequence). The CDR3 sequence: CSASDTYTGELFF. CDR3 DNA: TGCAGTGCCTCCGACACCTACACCGGGGAGCTGTTTTTT.

This clonotype was detected many times. The chain joins TRBV10-3 to TRBJ1-1, with unresolved D. Trimming pared 8 bases from V and 1 base from J, leaving 11 bases between. The germline V gene has CDR1 ENHRY and CDR2 SYGVKD. The CDR3 length is 13 residues. The CDR3 DNA sequence: TGTGCCATCCTTCGGGGAAAGAACACTGAAGCTTTCTTT. This codes for CAILRGKNTEAFF.

Only a few counts were recorded for this clonotype. The genes are TRBV2 and TRBJ1-3; the match to TRBD1 covers 8 bases. Germline CDR1 reads SNHLY; CDR2 reads FYNNEI. The CDR3 sequence is 15 residues long. The V segment lost 8 bases and the J segment 2 bases; nucleotides outside the gene matches: 8. The CDR3: CASVGQGLPGNTIYF. CDR3 DNA: TGTGCCAGCGTCGGACAGGGTCTTCCTGGAAACACCATATATTTT.